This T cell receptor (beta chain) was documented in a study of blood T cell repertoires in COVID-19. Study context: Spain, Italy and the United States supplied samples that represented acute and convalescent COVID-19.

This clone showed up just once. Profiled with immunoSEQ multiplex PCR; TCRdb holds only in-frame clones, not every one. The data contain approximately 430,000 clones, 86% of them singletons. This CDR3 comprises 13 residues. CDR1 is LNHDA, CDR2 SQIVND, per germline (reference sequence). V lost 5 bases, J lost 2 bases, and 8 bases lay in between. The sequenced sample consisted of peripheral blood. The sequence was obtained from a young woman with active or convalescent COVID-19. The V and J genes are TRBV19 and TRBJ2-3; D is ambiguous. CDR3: CASSFQDTDTQYF. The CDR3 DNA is TGTGCCAGTAGTTTTCAGGACACAGATACGCAGTATTTT.